One sample yielded the 14 T cell receptor beta chains listed below, sequenced in a study of blood T cell repertoires in COVID-19. Clones were read by immunoSEQ multiplex PCR, and TCRdb kept only the in-frame ones, dropping some. The data hold 220,000 or so clones, with 82% observed a single time. The sample taken for sequencing was peripheral blood. Receptor source: a woman aged 80 or over with acute or convalescent COVID-19.

This chain links TRBV25-1 with TRBJ1-3; maybe TRBD1 (6 bases). This CDR3 comprises 18 residues. Germline-derived CDR1 and CDR2 are MGHDK and SYGVNS. Trimming removed 1 base at V and 1 base at J, with 17 bases between. CDR3: CASSELDNRVHSGNTIYF. The CDR3 region has the DNA TGTGCCAGCAGTGAATTAGATAACAGGGTGCATTCTGGAAACACCATATATTTT.

This rearrangement joins TRBV9 to TRBJ2-5; TRBD2 matches at 8 bases. This CDR3 has 16 amino acids. Looked up from germline, CDR1 is SGDLS and CDR2 is YYNGEE. The V gene end was trimmed by 0 bases and the J gene end by 2 bases; junction bases not matched to a gene: 6. CDR3 amino acids: CASSVGGASGQETQYF. The CDR3 nucleotides read TGTGCCAGCAGCGTAGGGGGGGCTAGCGGGCAAGAGACCCAGTACTTC.

The chain employs TRBV7-3 and TRBJ2-1, with a weak D call TRBD2 (6 bases). The CDR3 is 13 amino acids. The germline gives CDR1 SGHTA, CDR2 FQGTGA. Trimming cost V 5 bases and J 4 bases, with 9 bases left between them. The CDR3 reads CASSRGDYNEQFF. For the CDR3, the DNA is TGTGCCAGCAGCCGCGGGGATTACAATGAGCAGTTCTTC.

The rearrangement uses TRBV2 and TRBJ2-7, with 13 bases lining up with TRBD2. The CDR3 is made up of 18 amino acids. CDR1 and CDR2 from the germline V gene are SNHLY and FYNNEI. J was trimmed by 7 bases and V by 4 bases; bases with no gene match: 16. The CDR3 protein is CASSVQWTSGGPGGEQYF. Here the CDR3 DNA reads TGTGCCAGCAGTGTACAATGGACTAGCGGGGGTCCTGGAGGGGAGCAGTACTTC.

The chain carries TRBV7-2 and TRBJ2-3; a weak D match, TRBD1 (5 bases). The CDR3 contains 12 residues. Germline assignment: CDR1 SGHTA and CDR2 FQGNSA. Trimming cost V 7 bases and J 5 bases, with 10 bases left between them. This chain's CDR3 is CASTIRGDTQYF. Here the CDR3 DNA reads TGTGCCAGCACCATTAGGGGAGATACGCAGTATTTT. Complete variable domain (other parts from reference TRBV7-2 and TRBJ2-3): GAGVSQSPSNKVTEKGKDVELRCDPISGHTALYWYRQSLGQGLEFLIYFQGNSAPDKSGLPSDRFSAERTGGSVSTLTIQRTQQEDSAVYLCASTIRGDTQYFGPGTRLTVL.

The chain is built from TRBV5-1 and TRBJ2-5, with D possibly matching TRBD2 (5 bases). V was clipped by 3 bases and J by 1 base, with 7 bases between them. From germline, CDR1 is SGHRS and CDR2 YFSETQ. The CDR3 is 13 residues long. The CDR3 nucleotides read TGCGCCAGCAGCTCGGGGATCCAAGAGACCCAGTACTTC. It codes for CASSSGIQETQYF. The full variable domain, with the rest looked up from reference TRBV5-1 and TRBJ2-5, is KAGVTQTPRYLIKTRGQQVTLSCSPISGHRSVSWYQQTPGQGLQFLFEYFSETQRNKGNFPGRFSGRQFSNSRSEMNVSTLELGDSALYLCASSSGIQETQYFGPGTRLLVL.

V and J are TRBV7-3 and TRBJ2-5; 7 bases agree with TRBD1. V shed 0 bases, J shed 5 bases, and the junction held 9 bases outside the gene matches. Germline lookup yields CDR1 SGHTA and CDR2 FQGTGA. This CDR3 has 16 residues. CDR3 coding DNA: TGTGCCAGCAGCTTAACATCGGGACAGTCTGGGGAGACCCAGTACTTC. Translating it yields CASSLTSGQSGETQYF.

This chain links TRBV5-4 with TRBJ1-4; D possibly corresponds to TRBD1 (6 bases). The germline gives CDR1 SGHNT, CDR2 YYREEE (reference sequence). Trimming cost V 2 bases and J 8 bases, with 16 bases left between them. The length of the CDR3 is 15 residues. The CDR3 loop is CASSLLTGSDEKLFF. Here the CDR3 DNA reads TGTGCCAGCAGCTTACTTACAGGGTCTGACGAAAAACTGTTTTTT.

Here the CDR3 DNA reads TGTGCCAGCAGGGGGGAGGCTAGAAGGGGCTACACCTTC. The encoded protein is CASRGEARRGYTF. The J gene is TRBJ1-2, the V gene TRBV2; possibly TRBD1 for D (5 bases). Germline loops: CDR1 SNHLY, CDR2 FYNNEI. V lost 6 bases to trimming and J lost 8 bases, with 16 bases between them. CDR3 length: 13 amino acids.

This rearrangement joins TRBV10-3 to TRBJ1-1; 8 bases are a match to TRBD1. Germline V gene data show CDR1 as ENHRY and CDR2 as SYGVKD. J was trimmed by 2 bases and V by 3 bases; bases with no gene match: 14. The CDR3 is 18 residues long. The CDR3 nucleotides are TGTGCCATCAGTGAAGATACTTTCGGGACAGGATTCAACACTGAAGCTTTCTTT. Its translation is CAISEDTFGTGFNTEAFF.

This clone has a handful of counts. The chain carries TRBV29-1 and TRBJ1-1; 7 bases fit TRBD1. Germline loops: CDR1 SQVTM, CDR2 ANQGSEA. V shed 7 bases, J shed 3 bases, and the junction held 8 bases outside the gene matches. This CDR3 comprises 13 residues. The CDR3 nucleotides are TGCAGCGCCTTCGGACAGGTGGACACTGAAGCTTTCTTT. This encodes CSAFGQVDTEAFF.

This clone was detected a few times. This chain links TRBV21-1 with TRBJ1-5; the table's D call TRBD1 went unverified against the DNA. TRBV21-1 is described as a pseudogene. This CDR3 is built from 18 residues. The CDR3 loop reads CASSKEEDRMYSNQPQHF. The CDR3 region has the DNA TGTGCCAGCAGCAAAGAAGAGGACAGAATGTATAGCAATCAGCCCCAGCATTTT.

The chain recombines TRBV12-3 or TRBV12-4 with TRBJ1-5; possible D gene TRBD1, 5 bases. The CDR3 is 13 residues long. V was cut by 5 bases and J by 11 bases, with 16 bases left in between. The CDR3 DNA is TGTGCCAGCAGTCTCGACAGTAGTCGGACCCAGCATTTT. It is translated as CASSLDSSRTQHF.

J is TRBJ1-2 and V is TRBV19; 9 nucleotides match TRBD1. Germline CDR1 reads LNHDA; CDR2 reads SQIVND (reference sequence). V trimming: 5 bases; J trimming: 4 bases; junction bases outside the gene matches: 8. The CDR3 is made up of 15 amino acids. The DNA for the CDR3 is TGTGCCAGTAGTCCGACAGGGGGAGTTCCCTATGGCTACACCTTC. The encoded protein is CASSPTGGVPYGYTF.